This T cell receptor (beta chain) was identified in a study of T cell changes during pregnancy in multiple sclerosis. Repertoires were generated with immunoSEQ multiplex PCR, while TCRdb's copy carries only in-frame clones and drops some. In the table there are 64,000 or so clones, roughly 90% of which are singletons. Germline V gives CDR1 SGHRS, CDR2 YFSETQ. This CDR3 is built from 14 residues. The V gene lost 1 base and the J gene lost 6 bases, with 13 bases spanning the gap. This chain connects TRBV5-1 to TRBJ1-2, with D perhaps matching TRBD1 (6 bases). The material sequenced was peripheral blood, taken in the first trimester of pregnancy. The TCR sequence derives from a female donor with multiple sclerosis, enrolled in a pregnancy study. The CDR3 DNA follows: TGCGCCAGCAGCTTGTCCGGGACAAGCGATGGCTACACCTTC. Its protein is CASSLSGTSDGYTF. The whole variable domain, remainder taken from reference TRBV5-1 and TRBJ1-2, is KAGVTQTPRYLIKTRGQQVTLSCSPISGHRSVSWYQQTPGQGLQFLFEYFSETQRNKGNFPGRFSGRQFSNSRSEMNVSTLELGDSALYLCASSLSGTSDGYTFGSGTRLTVV.